This T cell receptor beta chain was identified during a study of blood T cell repertoires in COVID-19. The CDR3 is 12 residues long. Trimming took off 6 bases at V and 7 bases at J, with 13 bases between the two ends. Sequenced by immunoSEQ multiplex PCR; TCRdb stores in-frame clones only, minus some. Of more than 400,000 clones in the sample, approximately 83% were seen once. The V gene is TRBV12-3 or TRBV12-4, the J gene TRBJ2-7, with D perhaps TRBD1 (6 bases). The sequence came from a human donor in a cohort sampled during active COVID-19. Sequenced: peripheral blood. The CDR3 reads CASSRGLGEQYF. The DNA for the CDR3 is TGTGCCAGCAGCAGGGGTTTAGGGGAGCAGTACTTC.